The 27 T cell receptor beta chains in this list originate from one sample, sequenced in a study of post-analysis software for immune sequencing data. Study-wide points: With TRBV5-6, TRBV5-1 and TRBV20-1 included, about five TRBV segments were more frequent in patients than in controls.

Tagging with unique molecular identifiers was a feature of the TCR beta cDNA libraries. TCRdb independently ran MiXCR on the PCR reads; one entry per CDR3 protein. The table lists 380,000 or so distinct CDR3 sequences, less than 40% of them singletons. Their antigens remain unidentified. The sequencing sample was made of blood. The receptors here all came from a girl aged 10 to 17 with multiple sclerosis.

This clonotype has only a few counts. The chain carries TRBV7-9 and TRBJ1-2; D gene ambiguous. The V gene lost 5 bases and the J gene lost 8 bases, with 21 bases spanning the gap. In germline, CDR1 is SEHNR, CDR2 FQNEAQ (reference sequence). The CDR3 totals 15 residues. Here the CDR3 DNA reads TGTGCCAGCAGCGGCTCTAACAGTGGGCGAAGGGGCTACACCTTC. Amino acid sequence: CASSGSNSGRRGYTF.

The genes are TRBV4-1 and TRBJ2-4, with a possible D match to TRBD2 (6 bases). CDR1 is MGHRA, CDR2 YSYEKL, per germline. The CDR3 sequence is 15 residues long. V was shortened by 0 bases and J by 0 bases, with 6 bases between the two germline ends. CDR3 nucleotide sequence: TGCGCCAGCAGCCAAGAGGGACTAGCCAAAAACATTCAGTACTTC. This translates into CASSQEGLAKNIQYF.

About this clonotype itself: This could be a read error, since a much larger clone is one nucleotide away. The chain joins TRBV20-1 to TRBJ1-2, with TRBD1 identical over 8 bases. Looked up from germline, CDR1 is DFQATT and CDR2 is SNEGSKA (reference sequence). The CDR3 loop spans 13 amino acids. The V and J ends lost 6 bases and 6 bases, in that order; junction bases with no gene match: 9. The chain's CDR3 is CSAADRGVDGYTF. In nucleotides, the CDR3 is TGCAGTGCCGCCGACAGGGGAGTGGATGGCTACACCTTC.

This clonotype was counted between two and nine times. V gene TRBV12-3 or TRBV12-4 combines with J gene TRBJ2-7, with 9 bases matching TRBD1. The ends lost 4 bases at V and 2 bases at J; junction bases unmatched: 0. The CDR3 has 13 amino acids. The CDR3, as DNA: TGTGCCAGCAGTTGGGACAGGGCCTACGAGCAGTACTTC. Translated: CASSWDRAYEQYF.

The CDR3 is CAISGGQGGYEQYF. The CDR3 region has the DNA TGTGCCATCAGTGGGGGACAGGGAGGCTACGAGCAGTACTTC. This chain links TRBV10-3 with TRBJ2-7; 9 bases are shared with TRBD1. Germline V gene sequence: CDR1 ENHRY, CDR2 SYGVKD. The CDR3 sequence is 14 residues long. With 4 bases clipped from V and 3 bases from J, the junction kept 4 bases outside the gene matches.

This clonotype has only a few counts. The chain uses TRBV4-1 and TRBJ2-3; 8 nucleotides align to TRBD1. Trimming cost V 3 bases and J 3 bases; bases outside gene matches: 11. The germline CDR1 and CDR2 sequences are MGHRA and YSYEKL. This CDR3 has 17 residues. Here the CDR3 reads CASSQRILGQATDTQYF. The DNA of the CDR3 is TGCGCCAGCAGCCAGAGGATCTTGGGACAGGCGACAGATACGCAGTATTTT.

The chain is built from TRBV12-3 or TRBV12-4 and TRBJ1-2; unclear D gene. Trimming pared 6 bases from V and 2 bases from J, leaving 13 bases between. The CDR3 loop spans 14 amino acids. The DNA for the CDR3 is TGTGCCAGCAGCCTGTATACGTTCAACTATGGCTACACCTTC. This sequence encodes CASSLYTFNYGYTF.

V usage is TRBV9 and J usage is TRBJ2-1; D might be TRBD1 or TRBD2, each matching 5 bases. V lost 4 bases to trimming and J lost 5 bases, with 19 bases between them. Germline lookup yields CDR1 SGDLS and CDR2 YYNGEE. The CDR3 extends over 16 amino acids. The CDR3 reads CASSSDSGRRNNEQFF. The DNA of the CDR3 is TGTGCCAGCAGCTCCGACTCGGGACGGAGGAACAATGAGCAGTTCTTC.

The chain uses TRBV7-2 and TRBJ2-3, with D possibly being TRBD2 (6 bases). This CDR3 region has 15 residues. The V end lost 2 bases, the J end lost 2 bases, and 11 bases lay between the germline ends. Germline CDR1 is SGHTA and CDR2 is FQGNSA. The DNA for the CDR3 is TGTGCCAGCAGCTTATCCGGCGGGGACACAGATACGCAGTATTTT. Translating it yields CASSLSGGDTDTQYF.

There are a few counts of this clonotype. V and J are TRBV28 and TRBJ1-5, with a tentative D call TRBD1 (6 bases). The germline gives CDR1 MDHEN, CDR2 SYDVKM. The CDR3 is 15 amino acids. V lost 6 bases, J lost 6 bases, and 18 bases lay in between. CDR3 DNA: TGTGCCAGCAGGGGGGCAGGGGCCCCGAGTCAGCCCCAGCATTTT. This gives the protein CASRGAGAPSQPQHF. Combining the CDR3 with reference TRBV28 and TRBJ1-5 gives the whole variable domain DVKVTQSSRYLVKRTGEKVFLECVQDMDHENMFWYRQDPGLGLRLIYFSYDVKMKEKGDIPEGYSVSREKKERFSLILESASTNQTSMYLCASRGAGAPSQPQHFGDGTRLSIL.

This clonotype has a handful of counts. The chain links TRBV20-1 to TRBJ2-7; 7 positions match TRBD1. This CDR3 region has 15 residues. Germline V gene lookup returns CDR1 DFQATT and CDR2 SNEGSKA (reference sequence). J gave up 0 bases and V 5 bases, and 10 bases lay outside the gene matches. CDR3 in amino acids: CSARRRTGSSYEQYF. In nucleotides, the CDR3 is TGCAGTGCTCGCCGACGGACAGGCAGCTCCTACGAGCAGTACTTC.

The gene calls are TRBV6-1 and TRBJ2-1; no reliable D call. Germline CDR1 MNHNS, CDR2 SASEGT. V was clipped by 6 bases and J by 1 base, with 13 bases between them. The CDR3 runs to 15 residues. CDR3 nucleotide sequence: TGTGCCAGCAGGGGCCCCCTGGGGTCCTACAATGAGCAGTTCTTC. Residues: CASRGPLGSYNEQFF.

The sample holds a few counts of this clonotype. The rearrangement links TRBV30 to TRBJ1-2; D not resolved. The CDR3 runs to 15 residues. CDR1 and CDR2 from the germline V gene are GTSNPN and SVGIG (reference sequence). Trimming shortened V by 0 bases and J by 4 bases, and 15 bases separated the two germline ends. The CDR3, as DNA: TGTGCCTGGAGTGTGCCCATTATGGCTGCCTATGGCTACACCTTC. It is translated as CAWSVPIMAAYGYTF.

The chain recombines TRBV5-4 with TRBJ2-5; no clear D gene. Matching the DNA end better, TRBJ2-4 makes the J call doubtful. The CDR3 sequence is 15 residues long. Germline CDR1 and CDR2: SGHNT and YYREEE (reference sequence). The CDR3 loop reads CASSSGSGYMNIQYF. In DNA form, the CDR3 reads TGTGCCAGCAGCTCGGGCTCGGGTTATATGAACATTCAGTACTTC.

The chain employs TRBV11-2 and TRBJ2-5; 7 bases map to TRBD1. The trim removed 5 bases at V and 3 bases at J, leaving 12 bases unmatched. CDR1 is SGHAT and CDR2 is FQNNGV in the germline V gene. The CDR3 runs to 16 residues. CDR3 loop: CASSGAGTVDKETQYF. CDR3 DNA: TGTGCCAGCAGCGGCGCCGGGACAGTGGACAAAGAGACCCAGTACTTC.

V gene TRBV7-2 combines with J gene TRBJ1-5; TRBD1 agrees at 7 bases. The CDR3 is 17 residues long. The trim removed 1 base at V and 10 bases at J, leaving 16 bases unmatched. CDR1 is SGHTA and CDR2 is FQGNSA in the germline V gene. The CDR3 nucleotides read TGTGCCAGCAGCTTAGGGAGGGACAGAGTAGAATCAGGCCCCCAGCATTTT. This encodes CASSLGRDRVESGPQHF.

CDR3 DNA: TGTGCCAGCAGCTTTGGGACTAGCGGGGTTAGCACAGATACGCAGTATTTT. Its protein product is CASSFGTSGVSTDTQYF. This chain links TRBV7-2 with TRBJ2-3; TRBD2 agrees at 13 bases. V shed 3 bases, J shed 0 bases, and the junction held 3 bases outside the gene matches. The germline V gene has CDR1 SGHTA and CDR2 FQGNSA. The CDR3 runs 17 residues.

The J gene is TRBJ2-7, the V gene TRBV6-1, with TRBD2 as a possible D gene (5 bases). The J call is in doubt because the DNA end fits TRBJ2-4 better. The CDR3 sequence is 13 residues long. Germline V gives CDR1 MNHNS, CDR2 SASEGT. CDR3 residues: CASRTGPGNIQYF. DNA for the CDR3: TGTGCCAGCCGTACTGGGCCGGGGAACATTCAGTACTTC.

As concerns this clonotype: It may be a read error: a sequence one base away is much more abundant. V and J are TRBV4-1 and TRBJ2-3, with TRBD2 matching 10 bases. V shed 0 bases, J shed 8 bases, and the junction held 17 bases outside the gene matches. This CDR3 is 19 amino acids long. From germline, CDR1 is MGHRA and CDR2 YSYEKL. This CDR3 reads CASSQDTPLGTSEGATQYF. The CDR3 DNA reads TGCGCCAGCAGCCAAGACACCCCACTTGGGACTAGCGAGGGAGCTACGCAGTATTTT.

This clonotype was found a few times. The V and J genes are TRBV27 and TRBJ2-7, with D perhaps TRBD1 (5 bases). Trimming took off 1 base at V and 1 base at J, with 14 bases between the two ends. The CDR3 totals 16 residues. CDR1 and CDR2 from the germline V gene are MNHEY and SMNVEV (reference sequence). CDR3 amino acids: CASSLFQTVPSYEQYF. In DNA, the CDR3 is TGTGCCAGCAGTTTATTTCAGACAGTTCCTTCCTACGAGCAGTACTTC.

This chain joins TRBV7-2 and TRBJ2-2, with D possibly TRBD2 on 6 matching bases. Germline CDR1 SGHTA, CDR2 FQGNSA. Deletions cut 6 bases from V and 7 bases from J, with 21 bases between. CDR3 length equals 16 residues. The CDR3 sequence is CASSPILAPKGGELFF. CDR3 DNA sequence: TGTGCCAGCAGTCCCATACTAGCCCCTAAGGGCGGGGAGCTGTTTTTT.

The V gene is TRBV7-3, the J gene TRBJ2-1; 8 positions agree with TRBD1. This CDR3 is 15 amino acids long. CDR1 is SGHTA and CDR2 is FQGTGA in the germline V gene. The V and J ends lost 4 bases and 4 bases, in that order; junction bases with no gene match: 6. In DNA, the CDR3 is TGTGCCAGCAGCTCCAGGGGGCGAGGGTACAATGAGCAGTTCTTC. It yields the protein CASSSRGRGYNEQFF. Variable domain in full (rest from reference TRBV7-3 and TRBJ2-1): GAGVSQTPSNKVTEKGKYVELRCDPISGHTALYWYRQSLGQGPEFLIYFQGTGAADDSGLPNDRFFAVRPEGSVSTLKIQRTERGDSAVYLCASSSRGRGYNEQFFGPGTRLTVL.

This chain joins TRBV5-1 and TRBJ1-1; 7 bases agree with TRBD1. This CDR3 spans 16 amino acids. From germline, CDR1 is SGHRS and CDR2 YFSETQ. The ends lost 4 bases at V and 4 bases at J; junction bases unmatched: 13. The CDR3 reads CASSPGRVTGSTEAFF. The CDR3, as DNA: TGCGCCAGCAGCCCCGGCCGGGTGACAGGGAGCACTGAAGCTTTCTTT.

This clonotype was observed a handful of times. The chain combines TRBV5-1 with TRBJ2-7; D gene unclear. Trimming removed 0 bases from V and 4 bases from J, with 20 bases in between. The germline gives CDR1 SGHRS, CDR2 YFSETQ. The CDR3 totals 17 residues. The CDR3 DNA reads as TGCGCCAGCAGCTTGGGACCGCCCGCCGGCACAGCTTACGAGCAGTACTTC. It specifies CASSLGPPAGTAYEQYF.

The V and J genes are TRBV10-3 and TRBJ1-1; TRBD1 matches at 7 bases. Germline CDR1 is ENHRY and CDR2 is SYGVKD. V dropped 3 bases and J dropped 3; count of bases not matched to a gene: 1. This CDR3 region has 13 residues. The CDR3 protein is CAISDDRDTEAFF. The DNA of the CDR3 is TGTGCCATCAGTGACGACAGGGACACTGAAGCTTTCTTT.

V usage is TRBV18 and J usage is TRBJ1-6, with 7 bases aligning to TRBD1. V lost 3 bases to trimming and J lost 10 bases; unmatched junction nucleotides: 3. The V gene's germline CDR1 is KGHSH and CDR2 LQKENI. The CDR3 is 13 residues long. Written as DNA, the CDR3 is TGTGCCAGCTCACCCGCAGGGGGATCACCCCTCCACTTT. Translation: CASSPAGGSPLHF. Full variable domain (missing parts from reference TRBV18 and TRBJ1-6): NAGVMQNPRHLVRRRGQEARLRCSPMKGHSHVYWYRQLPEEGLKFMVYLQKENIIDESGMPKERFSAEFPKEGPSILRIQQVVRGDSAAYFCASSPAGGSPLHFGNGTRLTVT.

This clonotype has a count of ten or more. The chain couples TRBV29-1 to TRBJ2-5; TRBD1 is a possible D gene (5 bases). This CDR3 region has 16 residues. Germline V gene lookup returns CDR1 SQVTM and CDR2 ANQGSEA. Between the trimmed V and J ends, which lost 0 bases and 4 bases, there was a span of 18 bases. DNA for the CDR3: TGCAGCGTTGAAGATGCCTTTAAGGGGATAGGAGAGACCCAGTACTTC. Translation gives CSVEDAFKGIGETQYF.